Presented here are 17 T cell receptor beta chains from one specimen sequenced in a study of blood T cell repertoires in COVID-19. The data were produced by immunoSEQ multiplex PCR, yet TCRdb's version contains in-frame clones alone and is incomplete. The sample contains about 280,000 clones, roughly 89% of which appear only once. The sample consisted of PBMCs or T cells enriched from blood (not recorded which). These receptors all come from a woman between 40 and 50 years old who had recovered from COVID-19.

The chain uses TRBV9 and TRBJ1-6; no clear D. The CDR3 runs to 12 residues. The germline V gene encodes CDR1 SGDLS and CDR2 YYNGEE. Trimming took 3 bases from V and 7 from J, leaving 5 bases between them. CDR3 amino acids: CASSAVNSPLHF. As DNA, the CDR3 is TGTGCCAGCAGCGCAGTAAATTCACCCCTCCACTTT.

Here the CDR3 DNA reads TGTGCCAGCAGCCTATCGATGCGGGGCTCCTACGAGCAGTACTTC. It translates to CASSLSMRGSYEQYF. This chain uses TRBV27 with TRBJ2-7, with a tentative D call TRBD2 (6 bases). Germline values: CDR1 MNHEY, CDR2 SMNVEV (reference sequence). The CDR3 runs 15 residues. Trimming left V 6 bases short and J 0 bases short, with 15 bases between.

V gene TRBV2 combines with J gene TRBJ1-3, with TRBD1 as a possible D gene (5 bases). The V gene lost 11 bases and the J gene lost 4 bases, with 15 bases spanning the gap. The CDR3 totals 13 residues. The germline CDR1 and CDR2 sequences are SNHLY and FYNNEI. The CDR3 DNA sequence: TGTGCCTCGAAAATAGGGGAAGGAAACACCATATATTTT. Protein: CASKIGEGNTIYF.

The chain links TRBV3-1 (or the pseudogene TRBV3-2) to TRBJ1-2, with TRBD1 matching over 9 bases. Germline V gene data show CDR1 as LGHDT and CDR2 as YNNKEL (reference sequence). The CDR3 is 12 residues long. The trim removed 10 bases at V and 10 bases at J, leaving 10 bases unmatched. CDR3: CATGTGKGVYTF. The CDR3 nucleotides read TGTGCCACCGGGACAGGGAAGGGTGTCTACACCTTC.

This rearrangement joins TRBV28 to TRBJ1-6; D not certain. CDR1 and CDR2 from the germline V gene are MDHEN and SYDVKM. The CDR3 runs 14 residues. V lost 6 bases to trimming and J lost 3 bases, with 9 bases between them. The CDR3 DNA reads as TGTGCCAGCAGCTTTGGACTCTATAATTCACCCCTCCACTTT. The encoded protein is CASSFGLYNSPLHF. Based on the CDR3 plus reference TRBV28 and TRBJ1-6, the full variable domain is DVKVTQSSRYLVKRTGEKVFLECVQDMDHENMFWYRQDPGLGLRLIYFSYDVKMKEKGDIPEGYSVSREKKERFSLILESASTNQTSMYLCASSFGLYNSPLHFGNGTRLTVT.

This chain links TRBV5-6 with TRBJ2-7; D possibly corresponds to TRBD1 (5 bases). This CDR3 has 15 residues. Germline lookup yields CDR1 SGHDT and CDR2 YYEEEE. V was pared by 0 bases and J by 2 bases, with 12 bases between. The CDR3 sequence: CASSLGGRGAYEQYF. CDR3 bases: TGTGCCAGCAGCTTGGGTGGTAGGGGCGCCTACGAGCAGTACTTC.

The V and J genes are TRBV5-4 and TRBJ2-2; 14 bases match TRBD2. The CDR3 is 16 amino acids. V was clipped by 4 bases and J by 5 bases; unmatched bases: 4. Germline CDR1 reads SGHNT; CDR2 reads YYREEE (reference sequence). The CDR3 sequence is CASSPGLAGVTGELFF. CDR3 bases: TGTGCCAGCAGCCCGGGACTAGCGGGAGTTACCGGGGAGCTGTTTTTT.

This chain uses TRBV7-9 with TRBJ1-1; 9 nucleotides line up with TRBD1. CDR3 length: 16 amino acids. With V trimmed by 5 bases and J by 1 base, 8 bases remained unmatched. The V gene's germline CDR1 is SEHNR and CDR2 FQNEAQ (reference sequence). CDR3 sequence: CASSIHRGRRNTEAFF. The DNA for the CDR3 is TGTGCCAGCAGCATACACAGGGGGCGGAGGAACACTGAAGCTTTCTTT.

V is TRBV5-5 and J is TRBJ1-2, with 7 bases identical to TRBD1. Germline CDR1 and CDR2: SGHKS and YYEKEE (reference sequence). CDR3 length equals 13 residues. Trimming took 5 bases from V and 6 from J; bases not matched to a gene: 7. This CDR3 reads CASRSRTGDGYTF. The CDR3 DNA sequence: TGTGCCAGCAGGTCAAGGACAGGTGATGGCTACACCTTC.

The genes are TRBV5-4 and TRBJ2-7, with a possible D match to TRBD2 (7 bases). Between the trimmed V and J ends, which lost 4 bases and 2 bases, there was a span of 13 bases. Per germline, CDR1 SGHNT and CDR2 YYREEE (reference sequence). The CDR3 has 14 residues. For the CDR3, the DNA is TGTGCCAGCAGCCCCGAGGGGGGGGCCTACGAGCAGTACTTC. Protein product: CASSPEGGAYEQYF.

The chain recombines TRBV20-1 with TRBJ1-4; D gene ambiguous. From germline, CDR1 is DFQATT and CDR2 SNEGSKA (reference sequence). V lost 3 bases to trimming and J lost 3 bases, with 11 bases between them. The CDR3 runs to 14 residues. Here the CDR3 DNA reads TGCAGTGCTAGTCTCCAGGAAGCTAATGAAAAACTGTTTTTT. Encoded protein: CSASLQEANEKLFF.

The genes are TRBV4-1 and TRBJ2-5; 7 nucleotides agree with TRBD2. The junction had 10 bases not matched to a gene; V was cut back by 4 bases and J by 2 bases. Per the germline V gene, CDR1 is MGHRA and CDR2 is YSYEKL. The CDR3 is made up of 16 amino acids. The DNA of the CDR3 is TGCGCCAGCAGCCTGGGGGGGTCAGGTAAACAAGAGACCCAGTACTTC. Translating it yields CASSLGGSGKQETQYF.

The rearrangement links TRBV28 to TRBJ1-2; 9 bases agree with TRBD1. This CDR3 region has 14 residues. With 5 bases clipped from V and 7 bases from J, the junction kept 8 bases outside the gene matches. From germline, CDR1 is MDHEN and CDR2 SYDVKM. For the CDR3, the DNA is TGTGCCAGCAGTGGACCGGGACAGGGTGGTGGCTACACCTTC. Protein: CASSGPGQGGGYTF.

This clone was counted many times. The genes are TRBV6-1 and TRBJ1-1; TRBD1 agrees at 8 bases. The junction had 5 bases not matched to a gene; V was cut back by 2 bases and J by 0 bases. Germline V gene lookup returns CDR1 MNHNS and CDR2 SASEGT. There are 16 residues in the CDR3. The CDR3: CASSERGDRMNTEAFF. The CDR3 DNA reads as TGTGCCAGCAGTGAACGGGGGGACAGGATGAACACTGAAGCTTTCTTT.

The chain couples TRBV2 to TRBJ1-2, with 7 bases lining up with TRBD1. The CDR3 is 15 residues long. The germline V gene encodes CDR1 SNHLY and CDR2 FYNNEI. The ends lost 8 bases at V and 6 bases at J; junction bases unmatched: 15. CDR3 sequence: CASGSLATGWNGYTF. DNA for the CDR3: TGTGCCAGCGGGTCACTCGCGACAGGGTGGAATGGCTACACCTTC.

V and J are TRBV7-2 and TRBJ1-5; D gene uncertain. The CDR3 contains 13 residues. V was shortened by 5 bases and J by 4 bases, with 9 bases between the two germline ends. Germline CDR1 and CDR2: SGHTA and FQGNSA. In DNA form, the CDR3 reads TGTGCCAGCAGCCCTGACAAAAATCAGCCCCAGCATTTT. Its protein product is CASSPDKNQPQHF.

The CDR3 spells CASSFWTSGGLSEQYF. Written as DNA, the CDR3 is TGTGCCAGCAGCTTTTGGACTAGCGGGGGGCTGAGTGAGCAGTACTTC. The V and J genes are TRBV5-6 and TRBJ2-7; 14 nucleotides align to TRBD2. CDR3 length: 16 amino acids. Germline lookup yields CDR1 SGHDT and CDR2 YYEEEE. The junction had 8 bases not matched to a gene; V was cut back by 2 bases and J by 7 bases.